This T cell receptor beta chain originates from a study of control samples from healthy donors and cancer patients. Profiling relied on immunoSEQ multiplex PCR, and the TCRdb table lists in-frame clones only, not all of them. The sample gives about 130,000 clones, about 93% of which show up once; about 2.3% is in the top ten. The CDR3 spans 14 residues. Germline assignment: CDR1 LNHDA and CDR2 SQIVND (reference sequence). V lost 4 bases and J lost 2, with 9 bases in between. The chain employs TRBV19 and TRBJ1-5, with TRBD1 as a possible D gene (6 bases). The sequence was collected from a man between 40 and 49 years old in good health. The sample comprised blood. The CDR3 spells CASSRDTRNQPQHF. The CDR3 DNA reads TGTGCCAGTAGTAGGGACACACGCAATCAGCCCCAGCATTTT.